Below, one TCR beta chain is given with its context. Clones were read by immunoSEQ multiplex PCR, and TCRdb kept only the in-frame ones, dropping some. Of fewer than 350,000 clones in the sample, approximately 87% are singletons; the top ten hold roughly 12%. CDR3 size: 13 residues. J gave up 5 bases and V 5 bases, and 5 bases lay outside the gene matches. Germline values: CDR1 LNHDA, CDR2 SQIVND (reference sequence). Seattle researchers signed up patients amid active infection and tracked them longitudinally. This sample was taken from a study of blood T cell repertoires in COVID-19. Study-level information: Donors in the United States, Italy and Spain gave samples during acute or convalescent COVID-19.

The chain links TRBV19 to TRBJ2-7; 8 bases are a match to TRBD1. The sequencing sample was made of peripheral blood. This sequence was found in a woman between 25 and 40 years old with COVID-19, enrolled during active disease. The CDR3 coding sequence is TGTGCCAGTAGTTCCGGGACAGGAGACGAGCAGTACTTC. This translates into CASSSGTGDEQYF. Full variable domain (rest looked up from reference TRBV19 and TRBJ2-7): DGGITQSPKYLFRKEGQNVTLSCEQNLNHDAMYWYRQDPGQGLRLIYYSQIVNDFQKGDIAEGYSVSREKKESFPLTVTSAQKNPTAFYLCASSSGTGDEQYFGPGTRLTVT.